This T cell receptor beta chain was recovered during a study of early T cells in non-severe SARS-CoV-2 infection. Study details: Bulk RNA taken from unsorted whole blood was sequenced, leaving chains unpaired.

As part of library construction, unique molecular identifiers were attached to individual cDNA molecules. TCRdb analysed the 5' RACE reads with MiXCR anew, one entry per CDR3 protein. The repertoire consists of approximately 71,000 distinct CDR3 sequences, with over 10% occurring once and the leading ten covering 2.7%. Points on this clonotype: Its cognate antigen is unknown. A clone one base away is much larger, so this may be a read error.

Whole-study findings and limits: Matching results from VDJdb favored anti-spike CD8 responses, leaving private and CD4 specificities undetected.

V was clipped by 1 base and J by 1 base, with 3 bases between them. CDR3 length: 13 residues. From germline, CDR1 is SGHTA and CDR2 FQGNSA. The source material was whole blood, sampled at baseline. This TCR came from an adult who was a healthcare worker with PCR-confirmed SARS-CoV-2 infection or an uninfected control (not recorded which). The chain is built from TRBV7-2 and TRBJ2-3, with D uncertain. The chain's CDR3 is CASSLVGTDTQYF. CDR3 in DNA: TGTGCCAGCAGCTTAGTGGGCACAGATACGCAGTATTTT.